Described below is a single TCR beta chain sequence and its context. The target of this receptor is not known. Base qualities are missing; no much larger clone stands one base away. The trial excluded patients who had a history of autoimmune disease or were on systemic immunosuppression. Peripheral blood for TCR sequencing was drawn from every dose cohort at baseline, at cycle 4 day 1 and at cycle 7 day 1. The samples were drawn from a first-in-human, open-label, multicenter phase I dose-escalation trial of ivuxolimab. Adults with locally advanced or metastatic melanoma, renal cell, hepatocellular, or head and neck squamous cell carcinoma were enrolled in the trial. Before TCR sequencing, CD4+ T cells and CD8+ T cells from peripheral blood were sorted into separate populations. The sample comes from a study of OX40 agonist ivuxolimab in advanced cancers. Regarding the complete study: Ivuxolimab was a fully human IgG2 agonistic monoclonal antibody targeting the costimulatory receptor OX40 (CD134). In the dose-escalation cohort, 82.7% of patients were male, and the mean age was around 60 years, with a range of roughly 20 to 80. Partial responses occurred in three dose-escalation patients, of whom one had hepatocellular carcinoma and two had cutaneous melanoma. Of the roughly 50 dose-escalation patients, hepatocellular carcinoma was present in around 20, melanoma in about 15, renal cell carcinoma in 9 and head and neck cancer in 9. Patients were allowed to have had prior anti-PD-1, anti-PD-L1 or anti-CTLA-4 therapy, and roughly two fifths of the dose-escalation patients had been treated with checkpoint inhibitors. The paper reports the monotherapy dose-escalation portion (N of about 54 patients) of the phase I ivuxolimab trial. Peripheral TCRbeta sequencing was intended to test whether TCR sequence diversity was altered and clonal T-cell expansion was caused by ivuxolimab. Intravenous ivuxolimab was administered to patients every 2 weeks at six dose levels: 0.01, 0.1, 0.3, 1.5, 3 and 10 mg/kg.

Findings and caveats that apply to the study as a whole: At doses of 0.1 to 3.0 mg/kg, clonal expansion of both CD4+ and CD8+ blood T cells was observed from baseline to week 6. Low levels of normalized T-cell clonal expansion were also seen in some nonresponding patients. After ivuxolimab, CD8+ T cells had more expanded clones than CD4+ T cells on average. The antigen specificity of the peripheral T cells that underwent clonal expansion was not determined. Partial responders in the 0.1-3.0 mg/kg groups had among the lowest normalized peripheral clonal expansion, especially among CD8+ T cells.

Relative to germline, V is 2 bases shorter and J is 5 bases shorter, with 8 bases between their ends. CDR1 is given as MNHEY and CDR2 as SVGAGI, both from the germline V gene. Taken from cysteine to phenylalanine, the CDR3 has 13 residues. The CDR3 DNA has 39 bases and is translated from base 1. For sequencing of the TCRbeta CDR3 region, genomic DNA was extracted from the sorted cells. TCRbeta CDR3 regions were sequenced using the immunoSEQ Assay. TCRdb re-hosts the immuneACCESS table, in-frame sequences only. Its copies lack some clones; in the studies checked, an unresolved V gene accounts for under half of them, and the cause for the rest is not known. This sample comprises nearly 80,000 clones, about 85% of them detected only once. Jointly, the top ten make up over 3% of the sample.

Sequencing was performed on CD4+ or CD8+ T cells sorted from blood, taken in a trial of the OX40 agonist ivuxolimab. The TCR sequence derives from an adult with an advanced solid tumor such as melanoma, head and neck, liver or kidney cancer. The rearrangement joined TRBV6-5 to TRBJ2-3; the D gene is perhaps TRBD2, on 6 matching bases. The CDR3 corresponds to CASSYVGRDTQYF. The DNA sequence is given as TGTGCCAGCAGTTACGTCGGGAGAGATACGCAGTATTTT.